One sample yielded the 32 T cell receptor beta chains listed below, sequenced in a study of blood T cell repertoires in COVID-19. Repertoires were generated with immunoSEQ multiplex PCR, while TCRdb's copy carries only in-frame clones and drops some. The table shows about 530,000 clones, with 85% to 90% occurring only once. The sequenced sample consisted of peripheral blood. Source of these receptors: a woman between 45 and 60 years old with COVID-19, enrolled during active disease.

This chain uses TRBV30 with TRBJ2-1, with 8 nucleotides matching TRBD2. In germline, CDR1 is GTSNPN, CDR2 SVGIG (reference sequence). V gave up 0 bases and J gave up 8 bases; unmatched junction bases: 12. The CDR3 sequence is 16 residues long. CDR3 in DNA: TGTGCCTGGAGTGTATTATCGGGGGGGGCCCAGGATGAGCAGTTCTTC. Translated, it gives CAWSVLSGGAQDEQFF.

The V call is TRBV2, the J call TRBJ1-4; the D is unclear. V was trimmed by 2 bases and J by 4 bases, leaving 5 bases between them. This CDR3 has 13 amino acids. Per germline, CDR1 SNHLY and CDR2 FYNNEI. Written as DNA, the CDR3 is TGTGCCAGCAGTGAACAGTTTAATGAAAAACTGTTTTTT. Its protein is CASSEQFNEKLFF.

The V gene is TRBV5-6, the J gene TRBJ2-2, with a tentative D call TRBD2 (5 bases). Germline V lookup: CDR1 SGHDT, CDR2 YYEEEE. There are 14 residues in the CDR3. The V end lost 4 bases, the J end lost 5 bases, and 12 bases lay between the germline ends. In nucleotides, the CDR3 is TGTGCCAGCAGCCTCGGACTGATTACCGGGGAGCTGTTTTTT. It specifies CASSLGLITGELFF.

This clone was seen only a few times. The chain combines TRBV19 with TRBJ1-2, with TRBD1 identical over 7 bases. V lost 8 bases, J lost 6 bases, and 9 bases stayed unmatched. Germline V gene data show CDR1 as LNHDA and CDR2 as SQIVND (reference sequence). The length of the CDR3 is 13 residues. DNA for the CDR3: TGTGCCAGTGCCGGGACAGCCTGGGATGGCTACACCTTC. Translated, it gives CASAGTAWDGYTF.

The gene calls are TRBV4-1 and TRBJ1-1; 8 nucleotides match TRBD1. This CDR3 has 15 amino acids. V shed 1 base, J shed 1 base, and the junction held 2 bases outside the gene matches. Germline CDR1 reads MGHRA; CDR2 reads YSYEKL. In DNA form, the CDR3 reads TGCGCCAGCAGCCAAGGACAGGGGTCGAACACTGAAGCTTTCTTT. This translates into CASSQGQGSNTEAFF.

The chain is built from TRBV19 and TRBJ2-2, with 9 positions matching TRBD2. V lost 5 bases and J lost 1; bases outside the gene matches: 2. Germline loops: CDR1 LNHDA, CDR2 SQIVND (reference sequence). This CDR3 is 15 amino acids long. The CDR3 nucleotides are TGTGCCAGTAGTTCACTAGCGGGGAACACCGGGGAGCTGTTTTTT. Translation: CASSSLAGNTGELFF.

The chain combines TRBV23-1 with TRBJ2-5; no reliable D call. TRBV23-1 is identified as an open reading frame with a role that is uncertain. The CDR3 is 14 residues long. Trimming took 3 bases from V and 6 from J, leaving 14 bases between them. The CDR3 sequence: CASSHRVRQQTQYF. CDR3 in DNA: TGCGCCAGCAGTCACCGCGTGAGGCAGCAGACCCAGTACTTC.

This rearrangement joins TRBV9 to TRBJ2-7; D is possibly TRBD2 (7 bases). Germline loops: CDR1 SGDLS, CDR2 YYNGEE. The CDR3 has 15 residues. Trimming left V 4 bases short and J 0 bases short, with 14 bases between. The CDR3 sequence: CASSPTRGPSYEQYF. CDR3 in DNA: TGTGCCAGCAGCCCCACGCGGGGGCCCTCCTACGAGCAGTACTTC.

This clone was found a few times. This chain connects TRBV15 to TRBJ1-2; D uncertain. The CDR3 is made up of 18 amino acids. Germline-derived CDR1 and CDR2 are LNHNV and YYDKDF (reference sequence). V lost 0 bases to trimming and J lost 2 bases, with 19 bases between them. CDR3 nucleotides: TGTGCCACCAGCAGAGATTCCCTACATCTGGACTGGAACTATGGCTACACCTTC. This gives the protein CATSRDSLHLDWNYGYTF.

The CDR3 sequence: CAWSAGQGSYTQYF. In DNA, the CDR3 is TGTGCCTGGAGTGCAGGACAGGGGTCTTATACGCAGTATTTT. The chain joins TRBV30 to TRBJ2-3, with TRBD1 matching over 9 bases. Germline loops: CDR1 GTSNPN, CDR2 SVGIG (reference sequence). With 1 base clipped from V and 7 bases from J, the junction kept 6 bases outside the gene matches. The CDR3 is 14 residues long.

This chain uses TRBV19 with TRBJ1-2; TRBD1 agrees at 9 bases. Germline V gene sequence: CDR1 LNHDA, CDR2 SQIVND (reference sequence). V trimming: 9 bases; J trimming: 8 bases; junction bases outside the gene matches: 13. This CDR3 spans 14 amino acids. The DNA of the CDR3 is TGTGCCAGCTGGACAGGGGAAGAGTTGAGCGGCTACACCTTC. It yields the protein CASWTGEELSGYTF. Full variable domain (missing parts from reference TRBV19 and TRBJ1-2): DGGITQSPKYLFRKEGQNVTLSCEQNLNHDAMYWYRQDPGQGLRLIYYSQIVNDFQKGDIAEGYSVSREKKESFPLTVTSAQKNPTAFYLCASWTGEELSGYTFGSGTRLTVV.

This chain connects TRBV3-1 (or the pseudogene TRBV3-2) to TRBJ2-7, with TRBD2 matching over 14 bases. CDR3 length equals 17 residues. With V trimmed by 5 bases and J by 2 bases, 8 bases remained unmatched. Germline V gives CDR1 LGHDT, CDR2 YNNKEL (reference sequence). The CDR3 DNA is TGTGCCAGCAGCGCCCGACTAGCGGGGGGGAGGACCTACGAGCAGTACTTC. Protein sequence: CASSARLAGGRTYEQYF.

J is TRBJ2-7 and V is TRBV7-2; D not certain. The V gene's germline CDR1 is SGHTA and CDR2 FQGNSA. V lost 2 bases to trimming and J lost 2 bases, with 7 bases between them. The CDR3 sequence is 13 residues long. DNA of the CDR3: TGTGCCAGCAGCTTAATGCGAGCCTACGAGCAGTACTTC. It is translated as CASSLMRAYEQYF.

The V call is TRBV6-6, the J call TRBJ2-1; possibly TRBD2 for D (5 bases). Germline values: CDR1 MNHNY, CDR2 SVGAGI (reference sequence). Trimming cost V 2 bases and J 5 bases, with 13 bases left between them. This CDR3 contains 15 residues. The CDR3 sequence: CASSYNSAGDNEQFF. CDR3 DNA: TGTGCCAGCAGTTACAACTCGGCGGGTGACAATGAGCAGTTCTTC.

J is TRBJ1-3 and V is TRBV10-2; no definite D call. The CDR3 is 14 residues long. Germline CDR1 reads WSHSY; CDR2 reads SAAADI. The germline V and J ends were trimmed by 5 bases and 4 bases, with 12 bases remaining between them. The DNA of the CDR3 is TGCGCCAGCAGTCCCGGGTTTCAGGGAAACACCATATATTTT. It encodes CASSPGFQGNTIYF.

The chain has TRBV4-1 and TRBJ2-7, with D maybe TRBD1 (6 bases). This CDR3 comprises 16 residues. The ends were cut back, 3 bases at V and 4 bases at J, with 19 bases in the middle. The V gene's germline CDR1 is MGHRA and CDR2 YSYEKL. The CDR3 DNA reads as TGCGCCAGCAGCCACCAAGTCCAGGGGCCCCAATACGAGCAGTACTTC. Its translation is CASSHQVQGPQYEQYF.

The chain links TRBV24-1 to TRBJ1-6; 10 nucleotides match TRBD1. Germline V gene lookup returns CDR1 KGHDR and CDR2 SFDVKD. The CDR3 extends over 18 amino acids. The J segment lost 8 bases and the V segment lost 3 bases, leaving 12 bases of the junction unmatched. The DNA of the CDR3 is TGTGCCACCAGTGATCCTGACCCCCGGGACAGGGGTGATTCACCCCTCCACTTT. This codes for CATSDPDPRDRGDSPLHF.

V and J are TRBV7-9 and TRBJ1-3; D unclear. Trimming shortened V by 4 bases and J by 0 bases, and 19 bases separated the two germline ends. This CDR3 has 18 residues. Germline assignment: CDR1 SEHNR and CDR2 FQNEAQ (reference sequence). CDR3 residues: CASSSFPRREASGNTIYF. The CDR3 nucleotides are TGTGCCAGCAGCTCCTTTCCAAGAAGAGAGGCCTCTGGAAACACCATATATTTT. Combining the CDR3 with reference TRBV7-9 and TRBJ1-3 gives the whole variable domain DTGVSQNPRHKITKRGQNVTFRCDPISEHNRLYWYRQTLGQGPEFLTYFQNEAQLEKSRLLSDRFSAERPKGSFSTLEIQRTEQGDSAMYLCASSSFPRREASGNTIYFGEGSWLTVV.

V usage is TRBV6-1 and J usage is TRBJ1-2, with D possibly matching TRBD1 (5 bases). Germline CDR1 is MNHNS and CDR2 is SASEGT. Trimming left V 7 bases short and J 7 bases short, with 22 bases between. CDR3 size: 15 residues. CDR3 amino acids: CASTQPPGEDSGYTF. Written as DNA, the CDR3 is TGTGCCAGCACCCAACCTCCGGGGGAAGATTCTGGCTACACCTTC.

The J gene is TRBJ2-5, the V gene TRBV24-1; 9 bases map to TRBD2. CDR1 KGHDR and CDR2 SFDVKD come from the germline V gene. After removal of 3 bases from V and 5 bases from J, the junction contained 6 bases not matched to a gene. CDR3 size: 15 residues. The CDR3 DNA reads as TGTGCCACCAGTGATAGGACTAGCGCGCGGGAGACCCAGTACTTC. It translates to CATSDRTSARETQYF.

The rearrangement uses TRBV7-9 and TRBJ1-2; 7 nucleotides align to TRBD1. This CDR3 contains 12 residues. The germline V gene has CDR1 SEHNR and CDR2 FQNEAQ (reference sequence). Germline trimming cut 10 bases from V and 4 bases from J; bases unmatched to any gene: 6. CDR3: CATSGTAYGYTF. The CDR3 nucleotides read TGTGCCACCTCCGGGACAGCCTATGGCTACACCTTC.

This clone appeared a few times. The chain has TRBV6-5 and TRBJ1-2; no definite D call. V was trimmed by 6 bases and J by 4 bases, leaving 15 bases between them. The CDR3 consists of 14 residues. The germline CDR1 and CDR2 sequences are MNHEY and SVGAGI. The CDR3 here is CASRPPGGIYGYTF. As DNA, the CDR3 is TGTGCCAGCAGACCCCCCGGCGGGATCTATGGCTACACCTTC.

The J gene is TRBJ1-1, the V gene TRBV5-1; D unclear. V lost 0 bases, J lost 3 bases, and 9 bases lay in between. Germline-derived CDR1 and CDR2 are SGHRS and YFSETQ. CDR3 length: 14 residues. CDR3 DNA: TGCGCCAGCAGCTTGGAAGGGAGGTACACTGAAGCTTTCTTT. It specifies CASSLEGRYTEAFF.

The chain has TRBV3-1 (or the pseudogene TRBV3-2) and TRBJ2-7; no reliable D call. The CDR3 runs 14 residues. CDR1 LGHDT and CDR2 YNNKEL come from the germline V gene (reference sequence). Trimming removed 0 bases from V and 2 bases from J, with 8 bases in between. The CDR3 sequence: CASSQDNRAYEQYF. CDR3 DNA: TGTGCCAGCAGCCAAGATAACCGAGCCTACGAGCAGTACTTC.

CDR3 in DNA: TGTGCCAGCAGCCCTTGGACTAGCGGGGCTGTCGAGCAGTACTTC. Residues: CASSPWTSGAVEQYF. The chain carries TRBV3-1 (or the pseudogene TRBV3-2) and TRBJ2-7, with 12 bases aligning to TRBD2. Per germline, CDR1 LGHDT and CDR2 YNNKEL (reference sequence). Trimming removed 4 bases from V and 6 bases from J; junction bases left unmatched: 7. The CDR3 has 15 amino acids.

V gene TRBV11-2 combines with J gene TRBJ1-1; tentative D call: TRBD1 (6 bases). CDR1 and CDR2 from the germline V gene are SGHAT and FQNNGV. The CDR3 runs 15 residues. V dropped 5 bases and J dropped 0 bases, with 13 bases sitting between them. The DNA of the CDR3 is TGTGCCAGCAGCCCCTCGGGACACTTGAACACTGAAGCTTTCTTT. Encoded protein: CASSPSGHLNTEAFF.

The V and J genes are TRBV27 and TRBJ2-7, with D possibly being TRBD1 (7 bases). The germline CDR1 and CDR2 sequences are MNHEY and SMNVEV (reference sequence). The CDR3 extends over 18 amino acids. V gave up 4 bases and J gave up 3 bases, with 25 bases separating them. The CDR3 bases are TGTGCCAGCAGTTCATCAATAGCGGCCGGGACAGTACTCTACGAGCAGTACTTC. Translation: CASSSSIAAGTVLYEQYF.

This clone was detected only a few times. The gene calls are TRBV7-6 and TRBJ1-1; D gene uncertain. The CDR3 has 14 amino acids. Trimming removed 4 bases at V and 4 bases at J, with 13 bases between. Germline CDR1 and CDR2: SGHVS and FNYEAQ. The DNA of the CDR3 is TGTGCCAGCAGCTCCCAGGCGGCGGGCACTGAAGCTTTCTTT. This gives the protein CASSSQAAGTEAFF.

V and J are TRBV27 and TRBJ1-2; D is undetermined. CDR3 length: 13 residues. Germline assignment: CDR1 MNHEY and CDR2 SMNVEV (reference sequence). Trimming removed 5 bases at V and 9 bases at J, with 16 bases between. CDR3 sequence (DNA): TGTGCCAGCAGTCAGGACGGACTGTCGAGCTACACCTTC. Its translation: CASSQDGLSSYTF.

As regards this clone: Distinct nucleotide sequences in the sample also encode this CDR3. The J gene is TRBJ1-1, the V gene TRBV29-1; tentative D call: TRBD1 (5 bases). This CDR3 is 12 amino acids long. Germline CDR1 is SQVTM and CDR2 is ANQGSEA. V was cut by 3 bases and J by 3 bases, with 8 bases left in between. Here the CDR3 DNA reads TGCAGCGTTGACCGGGGGGACACTGAAGCTTTCTTT. Its translation is CSVDRGDTEAFF.

The rearrangement joins TRBV19 to TRBJ2-7; 8 nucleotides agree with TRBD1. Germline V gene lookup returns CDR1 LNHDA and CDR2 SQIVND (reference sequence). J gave up 0 bases and V 9 bases, and 4 bases lay outside the gene matches. The CDR3 extends over 13 amino acids. The CDR3 coding sequence is TGTGCCAGCCGCGACAGGGGCTCCTACGAGCAGTACTTC. It specifies CASRDRGSYEQYF. The full variable domain, its missing parts supplied by reference TRBV19 and TRBJ2-7, is DGGITQSPKYLFRKEGQNVTLSCEQNLNHDAMYWYRQDPGQGLRLIYYSQIVNDFQKGDIAEGYSVSREKKESFPLTVTSAQKNPTAFYLCASRDRGSYEQYFGPGTRLTVT.

The chain joins TRBV21-1 to TRBJ2-5; the table's D gene call, TRBD1, was not cross checked with the DNA. TRBV21-1 is shown as a pseudogene. The CDR3 length is 14 residues. The CDR3 spells CASSNLRGKETQYF. The CDR3 DNA is TGTGCCAGCAGCAATCTCAGGGGGAAAGAGACCCAGTACTTC.